This TCR beta chain was identified in a study of CD8 T cells in Susac syndrome. Random hexamers were used to reverse transcribe an amount of about 0.45 to 1 ug RNA. An immunoSEQ multiplex PCR amplified TCR beta CDR3 over 54 Vbeta and 13 Jbeta. TCRdb fed the immunoSEQ multiplex PCR reads into MiXCR, producing one record per CDR3 protein. Of some 130,000 distinct CDR3 sequences listed, about 95% are singletons. The sequenced target, TCR beta, came from blood CD8+ and CD4+ T cells. The study, taken as a whole, reports: Across the total CD8+ repertoires, under 20 Susac-specific public clones were detected, and across the CD8+ TEMRA repertoires, five or six such clones were detected.

V was pared by 7 bases and J by 0 bases, with 8 bases between. CDR1 MNHEY and CDR2 SMNVEV come from the germline V gene (reference sequence). CDR3 size: 13 residues. Only one count was recorded for this clonotype. What it binds is unknown. The chain uses TRBV27 and TRBJ2-3, with D uncertain. The source material was CD8+ T cells from PBMCs. This clonotype was obtained from a human donor with Susac syndrome. The CDR3 reads CASKTTSTDTQYF. CDR3 in DNA: TGTGCCAGCAAGACCACTAGCACAGATACGCAGTATTTT.